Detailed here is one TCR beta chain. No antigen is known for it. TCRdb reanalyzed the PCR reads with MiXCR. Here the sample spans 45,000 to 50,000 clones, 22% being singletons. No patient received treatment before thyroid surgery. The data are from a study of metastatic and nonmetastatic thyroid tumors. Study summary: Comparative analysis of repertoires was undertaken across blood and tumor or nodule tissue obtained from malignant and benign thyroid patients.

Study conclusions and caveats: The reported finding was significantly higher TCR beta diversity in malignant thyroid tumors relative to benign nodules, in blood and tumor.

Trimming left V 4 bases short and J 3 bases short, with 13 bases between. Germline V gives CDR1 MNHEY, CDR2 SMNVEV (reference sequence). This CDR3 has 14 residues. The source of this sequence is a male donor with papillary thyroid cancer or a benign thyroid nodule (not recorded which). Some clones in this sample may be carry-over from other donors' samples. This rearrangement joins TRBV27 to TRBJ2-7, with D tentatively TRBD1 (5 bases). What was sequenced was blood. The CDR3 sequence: CASSSGQRDYEQYF. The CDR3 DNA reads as TGTGCCAGCAGTTCAGGACAAAGGGACTACGAGCAGTACTTC.